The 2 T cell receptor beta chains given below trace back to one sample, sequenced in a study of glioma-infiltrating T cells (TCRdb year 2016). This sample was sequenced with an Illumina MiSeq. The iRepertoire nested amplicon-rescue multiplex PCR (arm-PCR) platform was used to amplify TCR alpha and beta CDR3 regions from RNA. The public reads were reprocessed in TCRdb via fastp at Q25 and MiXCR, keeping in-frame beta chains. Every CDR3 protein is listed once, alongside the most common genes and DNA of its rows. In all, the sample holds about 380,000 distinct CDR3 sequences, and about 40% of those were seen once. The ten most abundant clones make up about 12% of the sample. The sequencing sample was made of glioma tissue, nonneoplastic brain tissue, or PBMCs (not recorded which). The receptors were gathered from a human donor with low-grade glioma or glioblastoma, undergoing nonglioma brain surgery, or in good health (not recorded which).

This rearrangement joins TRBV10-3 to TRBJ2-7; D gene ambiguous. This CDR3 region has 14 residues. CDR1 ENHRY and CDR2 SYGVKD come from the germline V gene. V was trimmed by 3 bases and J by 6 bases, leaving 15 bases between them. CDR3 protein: CAISDPTVAREQYF. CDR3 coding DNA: TGTGCCATCAGTGACCCCACGGTGGCTCGCGAGCAGTACTTC.

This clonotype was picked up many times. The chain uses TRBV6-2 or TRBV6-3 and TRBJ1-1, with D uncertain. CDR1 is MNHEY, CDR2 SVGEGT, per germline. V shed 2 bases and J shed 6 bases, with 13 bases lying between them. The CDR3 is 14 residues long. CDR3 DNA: TGTGCCAGCAGTTACCAACCTCCGCCCCCTGAAGCTTTCTTT. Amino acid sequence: CASSYQPPPPEAFF.